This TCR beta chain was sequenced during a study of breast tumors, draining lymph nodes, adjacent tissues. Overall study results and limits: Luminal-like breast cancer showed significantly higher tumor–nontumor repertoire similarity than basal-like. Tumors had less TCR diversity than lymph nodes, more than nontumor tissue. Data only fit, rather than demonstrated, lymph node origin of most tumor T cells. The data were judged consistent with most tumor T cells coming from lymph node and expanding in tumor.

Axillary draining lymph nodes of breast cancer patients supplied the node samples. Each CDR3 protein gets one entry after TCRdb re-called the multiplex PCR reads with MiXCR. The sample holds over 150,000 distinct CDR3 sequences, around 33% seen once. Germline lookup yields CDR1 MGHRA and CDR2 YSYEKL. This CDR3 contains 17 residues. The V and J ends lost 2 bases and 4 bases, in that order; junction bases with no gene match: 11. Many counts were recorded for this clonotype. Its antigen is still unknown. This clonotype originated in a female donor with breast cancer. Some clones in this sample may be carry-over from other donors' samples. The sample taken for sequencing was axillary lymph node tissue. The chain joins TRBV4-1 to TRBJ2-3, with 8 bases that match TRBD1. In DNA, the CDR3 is TGCGCCAGCAGCCAACCTTACAGGGGGAGGCGACCAGATACGCAGTATTTT. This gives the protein CASSQPYRGRRPDTQYF.